Presented here are 14 T cell receptor beta chains from one specimen sequenced in a study of blood T cell repertoires in COVID-19. TCRdb's table, derived via immunoSEQ multiplex PCR, lists solely in-frame clones and lacks some. Here the sample spans roughly 200,000 clones, roughly 85% being singletons. The sequencing input was PBMCs or T cells enriched from blood (not recorded which). The receptor set was obtained from a man between 40 and 49 years old who had recovered from COVID-19.

In this sample, this clone turned up once. The rearrangement joins TRBV5-4 to TRBJ1-3; D is perhaps TRBD1 (6 bases). Trimming stripped 0 bases from V and 3 bases from J, with 10 bases between. This CDR3 comprises 15 residues. CDR1 is SGHNT, CDR2 YYREEE, per germline (reference sequence). CDR3 in amino acids: CASSLDQGFGNTIYF. The CDR3 DNA reads TGTGCCAGCAGCTTGGATCAGGGGTTTGGAAACACCATATATTTT.

This chain links TRBV2 with TRBJ2-5, with 9 bases identical to TRBD2. J gave up 2 bases and V 5 bases, and 12 bases lay outside the gene matches. This CDR3 comprises 17 residues. Germline CDR1 SNHLY, CDR2 FYNNEI. The CDR3 spells CASSSTFSGREQETQYF. The CDR3 DNA is TGTGCCAGCAGTAGTACTTTTAGCGGGAGAGAACAAGAGACCCAGTACTTC.

The chain links TRBV28 to TRBJ1-6; D may be TRBD1 (6 bases). V dropped 7 bases and J dropped 7 bases, with 20 bases sitting between them. Germline values: CDR1 MDHEN, CDR2 SYDVKM. The CDR3 is 16 residues long. In nucleotides, the CDR3 is TGTGCCAGCACAATAGGGGGGGGCCAGGGAAATTCACCCCTCCACTTT. It translates to CASTIGGGQGNSPLHF.

The chain links TRBV7-8 to TRBJ1-4; a weak D match, TRBD1 (5 bases). Germline assignment: CDR1 SGHVS and CDR2 FQNEAQ. The CDR3 sequence is 14 residues long. V lost 5 bases and J lost 8, with 15 bases in between. The CDR3 region is CASSPQGQPEKLFF. The CDR3 coding sequence is TGTGCCAGCAGCCCCCAAGGACAACCCGAAAAACTGTTTTTT.

V and J are TRBV9 and TRBJ2-1; the match to TRBD1 covers 8 bases. V shed 4 bases and J 8 bases; nucleotides not matched to a gene: 11. The CDR3 is 15 amino acids. The germline CDR1 and CDR2 sequences are SGDLS and YYNGEE. Here the CDR3 reads CASSPGGQLGDEQFF. CDR3 bases: TGTGCCAGCAGCCCAGGGGGCCAGCTAGGCGATGAGCAGTTCTTC.

The chain carries TRBV10-3 and TRBJ1-1, with 9 nucleotides matching TRBD1. CDR3 length equals 13 residues. The germline V gene has CDR1 ENHRY and CDR2 SYGVKD. V lost 10 bases, J lost 3 bases, and 6 bases stayed unmatched. The CDR3 bases are TGTGCCACCCGGACAGGGGCGGACACTGAAGCTTTCTTT. This encodes CATRTGADTEAFF.

Only one count was recorded for this clone. The rearrangement uses TRBV14 and TRBJ2-2, with TRBD1 matching over 8 bases. Trimming removed 4 bases from V and 2 bases from J; junction bases left unmatched: 12. This CDR3 comprises 18 residues. Germline V gene sequence: CDR1 SGHDN, CDR2 FVKESK. The CDR3 spells CASSRRDRGLLNTGELFF. CDR3 nucleotide sequence: TGTGCCAGCAGCCGAAGAGACAGGGGACTCCTTAACACCGGGGAGCTGTTTTTT.

The chain joins TRBV5-1 to TRBJ1-2; a weak D match, TRBD1 (6 bases). The CDR3 has 17 amino acids. Trimming left V 6 bases short and J 4 bases short, with 25 bases between. From germline, CDR1 is SGHRS and CDR2 YFSETQ. For the CDR3, the DNA is TGCGCCAGCACGGACCGTTCAGGGGAGCTTGGCCCCTATGGCTACACCTTC. Its protein is CASTDRSGELGPYGYTF.

The chain links TRBV5-1 to TRBJ2-1, with TRBD2 matching 8 bases. CDR1 is SGHRS, CDR2 YFSETQ, per germline. This CDR3 spans 15 amino acids. After removal of 2 bases from V and 0 bases from J, the junction contained 1 base not matched to a gene. The CDR3 nucleotides are TGCGCCAGCAGCTTCGGGACTAGCTCCTACAATGAGCAGTTCTTC. It translates to CASSFGTSSYNEQFF.

The chain employs TRBV6-5 and TRBJ2-5; tentative D call: TRBD1 (5 bases). Germline lookup yields CDR1 MNHEY and CDR2 SVGAGI. CDR3 length: 15 residues. Trimming pared 6 bases from V and 4 bases from J, leaving 18 bases between. The CDR3 here is CASSPDTQRAETQYF. The CDR3 DNA is TGTGCCAGCAGCCCGGACACCCAAAGGGCAGAGACCCAGTACTTC.

V and J are TRBV30 and TRBJ2-5; the D gene is possibly TRBD2 (5 bases). The germline CDR1 and CDR2 sequences are GTSNPN and SVGIG (reference sequence). The CDR3 sequence is 13 residues long. With 0 bases removed from V and 3 bases from J, the gap between germline ends came to 8 bases. CDR3 sequence: CAWSVAGKETQYF. DNA for the CDR3: TGTGCCTGGAGTGTTGCGGGTAAAGAGACCCAGTACTTC.

The rearrangement uses TRBV6-1 and TRBJ2-3, with a tentative D call TRBD2 (5 bases). V dropped 2 bases and J dropped 5 bases, with 26 bases sitting between them. The CDR3 contains 19 residues. CDR1 MNHNS and CDR2 SASEGT come from the germline V gene. The CDR3 DNA reads TGTGCCAGCAGTGAACCAATCCCCTCAGGTGGCCGGGAAATAGATACGCAGTATTTT. It is translated as CASSEPIPSGGREIDTQYF.

The chain recombines TRBV11-2 with TRBJ2-3, with TRBD2 as a possible D gene (5 bases). Germline V gene data show CDR1 as SGHAT and CDR2 as FQNNGV. This CDR3 has 14 residues. The ends were cut back, 5 bases at V and 6 bases at J, with 15 bases in the middle. The CDR3 protein is CASSQTGLTDTQYF. The DNA for the CDR3 is TGTGCCAGCAGCCAGACCGGACTCACCGATACGCAGTATTTT.

This clone occurred once. The rearrangement links TRBV18 to TRBJ1-4; the D is unclear. The germline CDR1 and CDR2 sequences are KGHSH and LQKENI. This CDR3 has 16 amino acids. Trimming took 2 bases from V and 0 from J, leaving 10 bases between them. Written as DNA, the CDR3 is TGTGCCAGCTCACCAAGACTTACTGCAACTAATGAAAAACTGTTTTTT. Translation gives CASSPRLTATNEKLFF.